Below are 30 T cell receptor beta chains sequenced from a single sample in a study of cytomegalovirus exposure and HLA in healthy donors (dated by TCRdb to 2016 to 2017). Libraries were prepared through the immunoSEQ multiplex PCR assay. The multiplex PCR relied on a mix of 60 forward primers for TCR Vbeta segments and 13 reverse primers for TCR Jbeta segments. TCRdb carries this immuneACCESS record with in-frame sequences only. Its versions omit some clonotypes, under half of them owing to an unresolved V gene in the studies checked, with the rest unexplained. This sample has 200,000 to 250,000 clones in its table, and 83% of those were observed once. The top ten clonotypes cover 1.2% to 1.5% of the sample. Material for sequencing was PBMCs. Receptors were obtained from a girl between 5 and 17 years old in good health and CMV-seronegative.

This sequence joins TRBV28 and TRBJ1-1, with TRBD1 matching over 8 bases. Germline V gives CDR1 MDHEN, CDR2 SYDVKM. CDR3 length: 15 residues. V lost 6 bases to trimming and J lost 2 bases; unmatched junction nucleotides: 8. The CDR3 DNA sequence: TGTGCCAGCAGAACCTGGACAGGGATAAACACTGAAGCTTTCTTT. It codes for CASRTWTGINTEAFF.

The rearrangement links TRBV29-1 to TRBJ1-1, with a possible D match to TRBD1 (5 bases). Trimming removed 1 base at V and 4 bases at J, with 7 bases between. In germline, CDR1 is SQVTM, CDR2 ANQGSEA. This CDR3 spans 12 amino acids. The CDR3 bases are TGCAGCGTTGAAGGCAGGGCCACTGAAGCTTTCTTT. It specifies CSVEGRATEAFF.

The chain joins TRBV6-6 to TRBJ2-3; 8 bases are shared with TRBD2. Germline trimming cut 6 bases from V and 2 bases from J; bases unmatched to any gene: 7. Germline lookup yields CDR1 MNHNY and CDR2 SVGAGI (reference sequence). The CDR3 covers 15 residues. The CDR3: CASRKGRGVTDTQYF. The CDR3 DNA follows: TGTGCCAGCAGAAAAGGGCGGGGGGTCACAGATACGCAGTATTTT.

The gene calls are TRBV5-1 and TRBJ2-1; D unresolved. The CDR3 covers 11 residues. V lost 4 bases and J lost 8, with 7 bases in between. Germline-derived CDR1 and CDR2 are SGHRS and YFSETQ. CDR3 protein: CASSAADEQFF. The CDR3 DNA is TGCGCCAGCAGCGCTGCGGATGAGCAGTTCTTC.

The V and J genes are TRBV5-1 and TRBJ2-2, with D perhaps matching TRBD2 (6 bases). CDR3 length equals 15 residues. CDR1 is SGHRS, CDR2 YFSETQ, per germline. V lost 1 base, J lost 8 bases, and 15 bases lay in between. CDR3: CASSLQADRGGELFF. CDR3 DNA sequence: TGCGCCAGCAGCTTGCAGGCCGACCGGGGGGGGGAGCTGTTTTTT.

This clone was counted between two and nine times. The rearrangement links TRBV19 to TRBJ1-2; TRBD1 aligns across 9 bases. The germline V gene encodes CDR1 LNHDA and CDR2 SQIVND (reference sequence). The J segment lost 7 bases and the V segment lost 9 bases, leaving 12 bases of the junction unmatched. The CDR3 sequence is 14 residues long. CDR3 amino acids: CASQAGTGIGGYTF. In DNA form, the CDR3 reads TGTGCCAGCCAAGCCGGGACAGGGATCGGTGGCTACACCTTC.

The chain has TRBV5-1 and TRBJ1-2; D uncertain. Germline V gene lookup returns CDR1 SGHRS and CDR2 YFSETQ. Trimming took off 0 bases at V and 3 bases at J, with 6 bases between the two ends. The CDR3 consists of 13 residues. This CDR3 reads CASSLDSYYGYTF. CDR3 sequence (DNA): TGCGCCAGCAGCTTGGACAGCTACTATGGCTACACCTTC.

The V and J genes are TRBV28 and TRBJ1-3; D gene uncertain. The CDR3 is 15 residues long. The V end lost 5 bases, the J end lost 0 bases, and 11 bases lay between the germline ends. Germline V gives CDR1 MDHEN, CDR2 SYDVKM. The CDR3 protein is CASSVYRSSGNTIYF. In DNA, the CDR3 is TGTGCCAGCAGTGTCTACCGGTCCTCTGGAAACACCATATATTTT.

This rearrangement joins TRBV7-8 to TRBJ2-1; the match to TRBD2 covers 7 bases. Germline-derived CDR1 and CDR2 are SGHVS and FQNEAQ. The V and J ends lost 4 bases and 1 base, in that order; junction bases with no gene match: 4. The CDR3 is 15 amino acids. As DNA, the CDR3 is TGTGCCAGCAGCTCGGGGGGTACGTCCTACAATGAGCAGTTCTTC. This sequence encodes CASSSGGTSYNEQFF.

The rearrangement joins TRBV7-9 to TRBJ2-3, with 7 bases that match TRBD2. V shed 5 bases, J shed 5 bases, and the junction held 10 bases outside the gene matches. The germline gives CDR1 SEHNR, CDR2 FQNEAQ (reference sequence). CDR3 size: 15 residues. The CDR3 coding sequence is TGTGCCAGCAGCAATACGGCGGGAGTCAAAGATACGCAGTATTTT. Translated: CASSNTAGVKDTQYF.

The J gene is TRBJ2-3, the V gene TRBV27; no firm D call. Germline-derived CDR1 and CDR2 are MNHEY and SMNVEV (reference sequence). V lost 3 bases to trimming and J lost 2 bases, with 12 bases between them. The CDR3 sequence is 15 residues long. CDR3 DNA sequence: TGTGCCAGCAGTTTGTTGAAGCCCGACACAGATACGCAGTATTTT. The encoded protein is CASSLLKPDTDTQYF.

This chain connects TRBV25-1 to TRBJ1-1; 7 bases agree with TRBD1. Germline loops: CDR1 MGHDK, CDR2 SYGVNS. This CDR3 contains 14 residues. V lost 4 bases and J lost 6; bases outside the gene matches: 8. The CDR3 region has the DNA TGTGCCAGCAGTGGCTCAGGGGGGACGGCTGAAGCTTTCTTT. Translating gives CASSGSGGTAEAFF.

CDR3 sequence: CASSETGDQPQHF. The CDR3 coding sequence is TGTGCCAGCAGTGAGACAGGGGACCAGCCCCAGCATTTT. The chain recombines TRBV27 with TRBJ1-5; TRBD1 matches at 8 bases. The length of the CDR3 is 13 residues. In germline, CDR1 is MNHEY, CDR2 SMNVEV (reference sequence). The V gene end was trimmed by 5 bases and the J gene end by 7 bases; junction bases not matched to a gene: 4.

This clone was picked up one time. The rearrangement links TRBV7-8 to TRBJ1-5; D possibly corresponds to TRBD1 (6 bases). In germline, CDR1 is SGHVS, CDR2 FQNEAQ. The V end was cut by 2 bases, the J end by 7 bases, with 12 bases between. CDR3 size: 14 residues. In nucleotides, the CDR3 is TGTGCCAGCAGCTTAACAGGGCGCGGACAGCCCCAGCATTTT. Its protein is CASSLTGRGQPQHF.

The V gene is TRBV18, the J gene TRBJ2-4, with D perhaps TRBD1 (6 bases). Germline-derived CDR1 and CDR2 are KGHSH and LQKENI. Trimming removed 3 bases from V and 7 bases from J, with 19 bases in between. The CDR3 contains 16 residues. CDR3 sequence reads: CASSPRIRTEGNIQYF. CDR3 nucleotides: TGTGCCAGCTCACCCCGCATCCGGACAGAAGGGAACATTCAGTACTTC.

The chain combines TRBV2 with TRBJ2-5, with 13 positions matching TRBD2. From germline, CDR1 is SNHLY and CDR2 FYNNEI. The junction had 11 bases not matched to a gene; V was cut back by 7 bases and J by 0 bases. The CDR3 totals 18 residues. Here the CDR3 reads CASTRPGLAGPYQETQYF. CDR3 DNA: TGTGCCAGCACGCGACCGGGACTAGCGGGACCTTACCAAGAGACCCAGTACTTC. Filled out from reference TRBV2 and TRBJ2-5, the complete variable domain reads EPEVTQTPSHQVTQMGQEVILRCVPISNHLYFYWYRQILGQKVEFLVSFYNNEISEKSEIFDDQFSVERPDGSNFTLKIRSTKLEDSAMYFCASTRPGLAGPYQETQYFGPGTRLLVL.

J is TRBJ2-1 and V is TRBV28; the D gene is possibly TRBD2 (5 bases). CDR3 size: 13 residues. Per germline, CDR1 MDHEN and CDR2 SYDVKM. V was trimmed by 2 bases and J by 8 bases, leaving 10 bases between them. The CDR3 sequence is CASSLPSRYEQFF. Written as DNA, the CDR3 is TGTGCCAGCAGTTTACCTAGCCGCTATGAGCAGTTCTTC.

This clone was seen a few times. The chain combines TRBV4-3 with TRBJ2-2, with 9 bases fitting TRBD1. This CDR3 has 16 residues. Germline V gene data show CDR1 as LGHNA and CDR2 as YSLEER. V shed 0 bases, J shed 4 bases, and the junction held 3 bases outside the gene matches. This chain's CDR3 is CASSQEGTGITGELFF. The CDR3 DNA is TGCGCCAGCAGCCAAGAGGGGACAGGGATCACCGGGGAGCTGTTTTTT.

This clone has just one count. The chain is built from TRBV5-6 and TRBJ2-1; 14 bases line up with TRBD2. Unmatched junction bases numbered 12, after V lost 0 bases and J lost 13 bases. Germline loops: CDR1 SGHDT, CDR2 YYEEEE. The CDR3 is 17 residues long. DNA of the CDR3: TGTGCCAGCAGCTTGGGCCTGGGACTAGCGGGAGTGGGGGAACAGTTCTTC. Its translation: CASSLGLGLAGVGEQFF.

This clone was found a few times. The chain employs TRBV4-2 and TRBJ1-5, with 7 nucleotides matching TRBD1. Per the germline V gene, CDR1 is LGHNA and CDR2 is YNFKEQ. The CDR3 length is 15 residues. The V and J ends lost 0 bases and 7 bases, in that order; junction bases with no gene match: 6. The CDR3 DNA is TGTGCCAGCAGCCAAGATAAGGGGGCCCACCAGCCCCAGCATTTT. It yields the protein CASSQDKGAHQPQHF.

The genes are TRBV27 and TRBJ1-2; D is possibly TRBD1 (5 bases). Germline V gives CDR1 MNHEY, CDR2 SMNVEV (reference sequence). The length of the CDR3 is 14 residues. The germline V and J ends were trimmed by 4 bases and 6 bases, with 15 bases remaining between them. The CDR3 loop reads CASSSAGPYNGYTF. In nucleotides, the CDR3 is TGTGCCAGCAGTTCGGCAGGGCCGTACAATGGCTACACCTTC.

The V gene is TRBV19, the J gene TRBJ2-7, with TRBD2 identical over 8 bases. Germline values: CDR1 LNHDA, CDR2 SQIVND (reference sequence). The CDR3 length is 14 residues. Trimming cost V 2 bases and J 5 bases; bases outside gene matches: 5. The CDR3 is CASSIRGGRDEQYF. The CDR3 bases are TGTGCCAGTAGTATACGGGGGGGCCGGGACGAGCAGTACTTC.

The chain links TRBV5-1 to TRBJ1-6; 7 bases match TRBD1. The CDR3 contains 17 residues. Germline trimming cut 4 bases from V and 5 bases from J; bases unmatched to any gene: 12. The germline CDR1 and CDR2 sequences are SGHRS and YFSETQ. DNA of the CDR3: TGCGCCAGCAGCCCTCAGACAGGGAGTCGGAATAATTCACCCCTCCACTTT. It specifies CASSPQTGSRNNSPLHF.

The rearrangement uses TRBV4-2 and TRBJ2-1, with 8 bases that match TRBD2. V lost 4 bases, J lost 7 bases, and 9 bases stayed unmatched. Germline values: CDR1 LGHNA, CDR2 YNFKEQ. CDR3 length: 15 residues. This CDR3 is CASSPGGGSTNEQFF. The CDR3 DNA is TGTGCCAGCAGCCCCGGCGGGGGGTCAACGAATGAGCAGTTCTTC.

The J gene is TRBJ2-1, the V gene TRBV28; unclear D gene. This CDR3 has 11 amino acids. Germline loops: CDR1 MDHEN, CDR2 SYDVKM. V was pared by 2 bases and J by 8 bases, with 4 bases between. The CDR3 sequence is CASSLRDEQFF. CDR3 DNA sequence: TGTGCCAGCAGTTTACGGGATGAGCAGTTCTTC.

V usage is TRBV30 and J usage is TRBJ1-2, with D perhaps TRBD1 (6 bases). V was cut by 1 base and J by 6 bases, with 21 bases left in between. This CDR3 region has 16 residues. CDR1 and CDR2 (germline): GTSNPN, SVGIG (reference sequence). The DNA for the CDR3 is TGTGCCTGGAGTGGGCCCCTCCCAGGGGATACTCATGGCTACACCTTC. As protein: CAWSGPLPGDTHGYTF.

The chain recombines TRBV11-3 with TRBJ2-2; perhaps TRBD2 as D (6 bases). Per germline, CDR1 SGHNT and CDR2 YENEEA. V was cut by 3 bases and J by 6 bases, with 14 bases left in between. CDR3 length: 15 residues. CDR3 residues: CASSFLRGGAGELFF. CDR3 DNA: TGTGCCAGCAGCTTTCTCCGGGGAGGAGCCGGGGAGCTGTTTTTT.

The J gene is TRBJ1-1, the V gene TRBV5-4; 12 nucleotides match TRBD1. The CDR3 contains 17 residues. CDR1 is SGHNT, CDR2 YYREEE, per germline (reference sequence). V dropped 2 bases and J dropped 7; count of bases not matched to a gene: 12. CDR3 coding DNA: TGTGCCAGCAGCTTAGGAAATCCGGGACAGGGGGCTAGTGAAGCTTTCTTT. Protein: CASSLGNPGQGASEAFF.

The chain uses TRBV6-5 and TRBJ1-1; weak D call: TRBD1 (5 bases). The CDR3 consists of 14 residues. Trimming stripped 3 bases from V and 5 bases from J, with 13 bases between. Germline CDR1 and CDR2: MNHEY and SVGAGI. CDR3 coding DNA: TGTGCCAGCAGTTATCGGCCAGGGAGGACTGAAGCTTTCTTT. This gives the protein CASSYRPGRTEAFF.

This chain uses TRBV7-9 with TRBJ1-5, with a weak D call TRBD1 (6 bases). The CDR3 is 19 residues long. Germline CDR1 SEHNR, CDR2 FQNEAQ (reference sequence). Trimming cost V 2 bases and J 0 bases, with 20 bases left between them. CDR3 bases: TGTGCCAGCAGCTTATATAGGCCTGATGGGGGCTATAGCAATCAGCCCCAGCATTTT. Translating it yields CASSLYRPDGGYSNQPQHF.